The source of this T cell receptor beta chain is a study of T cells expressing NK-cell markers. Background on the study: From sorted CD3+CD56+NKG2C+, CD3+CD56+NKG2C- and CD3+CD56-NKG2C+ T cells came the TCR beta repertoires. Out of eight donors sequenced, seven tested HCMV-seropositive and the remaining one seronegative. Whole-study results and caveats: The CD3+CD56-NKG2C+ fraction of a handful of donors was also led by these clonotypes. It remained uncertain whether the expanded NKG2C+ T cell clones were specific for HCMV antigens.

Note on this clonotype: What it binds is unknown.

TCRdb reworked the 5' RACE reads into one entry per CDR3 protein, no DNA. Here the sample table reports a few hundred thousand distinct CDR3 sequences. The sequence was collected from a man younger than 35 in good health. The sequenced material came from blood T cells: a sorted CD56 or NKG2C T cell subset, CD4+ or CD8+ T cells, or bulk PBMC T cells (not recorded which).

CDR3 residues: CASSSSLQGGVGKLFF. The V gene is TRBV5-5, the J gene TRBJ1-4. The V gene's germline CDR1 is SGHKS and CDR2 YYEKEE (reference sequence). The CDR3 has 16 amino acids.